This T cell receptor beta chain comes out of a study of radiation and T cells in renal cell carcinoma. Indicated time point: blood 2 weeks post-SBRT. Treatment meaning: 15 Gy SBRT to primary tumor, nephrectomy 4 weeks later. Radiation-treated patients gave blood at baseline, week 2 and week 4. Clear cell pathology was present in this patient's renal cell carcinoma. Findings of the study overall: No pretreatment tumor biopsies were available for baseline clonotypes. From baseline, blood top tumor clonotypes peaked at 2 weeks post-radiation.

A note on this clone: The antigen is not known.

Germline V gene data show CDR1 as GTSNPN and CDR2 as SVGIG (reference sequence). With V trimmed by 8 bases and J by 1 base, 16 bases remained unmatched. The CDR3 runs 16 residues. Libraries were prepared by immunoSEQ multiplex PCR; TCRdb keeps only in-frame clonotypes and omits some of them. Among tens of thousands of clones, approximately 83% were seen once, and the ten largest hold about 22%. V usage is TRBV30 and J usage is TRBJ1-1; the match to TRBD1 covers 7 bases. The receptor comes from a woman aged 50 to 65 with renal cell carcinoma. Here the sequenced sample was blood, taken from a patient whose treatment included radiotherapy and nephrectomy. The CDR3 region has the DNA TGTGCCCTCCCCGGGACAGACCATCGGGGGAACACTGAAGCTTTCTTT. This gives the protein CALPGTDHRGNTEAFF.